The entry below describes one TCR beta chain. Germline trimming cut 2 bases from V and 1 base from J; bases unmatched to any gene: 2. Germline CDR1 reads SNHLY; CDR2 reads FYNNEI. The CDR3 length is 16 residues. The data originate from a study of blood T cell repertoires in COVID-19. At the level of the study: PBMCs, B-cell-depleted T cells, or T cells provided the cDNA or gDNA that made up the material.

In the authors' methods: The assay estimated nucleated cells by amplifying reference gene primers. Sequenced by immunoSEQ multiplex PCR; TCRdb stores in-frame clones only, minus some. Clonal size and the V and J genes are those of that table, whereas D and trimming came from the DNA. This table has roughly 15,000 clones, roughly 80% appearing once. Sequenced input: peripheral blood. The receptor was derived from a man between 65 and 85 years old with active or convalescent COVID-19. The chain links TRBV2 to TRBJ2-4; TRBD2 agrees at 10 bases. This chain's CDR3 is CASSESSGGAKNIQYF. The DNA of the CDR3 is TGTGCCAGCAGTGAATCTAGCGGGGGCGCCAAAAACATTCAGTACTTC.